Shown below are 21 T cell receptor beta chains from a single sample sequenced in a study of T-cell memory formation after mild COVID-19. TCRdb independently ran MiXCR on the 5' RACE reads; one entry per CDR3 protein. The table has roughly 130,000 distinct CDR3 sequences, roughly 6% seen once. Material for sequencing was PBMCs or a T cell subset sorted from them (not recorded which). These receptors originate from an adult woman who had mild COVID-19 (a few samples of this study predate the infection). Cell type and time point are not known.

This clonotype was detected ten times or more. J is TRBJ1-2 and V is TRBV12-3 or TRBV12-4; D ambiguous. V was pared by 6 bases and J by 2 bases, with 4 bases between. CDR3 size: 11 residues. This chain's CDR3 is CASSPNYGYTF. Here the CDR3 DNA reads TGTGCCAGCAGCCCCAACTATGGCTACACCTTC.

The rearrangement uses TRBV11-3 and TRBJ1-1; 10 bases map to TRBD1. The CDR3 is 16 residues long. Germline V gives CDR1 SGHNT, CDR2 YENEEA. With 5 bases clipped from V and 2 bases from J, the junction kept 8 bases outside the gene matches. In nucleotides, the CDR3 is TGTGCCAGCAGCCCACGGGACAGGGGAGGAAACACTGAAGCTTTCTTT. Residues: CASSPRDRGGNTEAFF.

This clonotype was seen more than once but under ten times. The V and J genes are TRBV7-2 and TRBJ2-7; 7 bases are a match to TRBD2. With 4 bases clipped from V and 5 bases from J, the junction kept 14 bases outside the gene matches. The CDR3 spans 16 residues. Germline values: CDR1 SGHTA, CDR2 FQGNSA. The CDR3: CASSWGGRTLWNEQYF. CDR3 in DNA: TGTGCCAGCAGCTGGGGGGGACGGACCCTTTGGAACGAGCAGTACTTC.

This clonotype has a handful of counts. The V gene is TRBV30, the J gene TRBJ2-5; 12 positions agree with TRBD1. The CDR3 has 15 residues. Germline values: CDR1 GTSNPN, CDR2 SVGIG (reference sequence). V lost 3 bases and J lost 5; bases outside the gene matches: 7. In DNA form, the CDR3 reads TGTGCCTGGAGCGAGGGACAGGGGGCATTCGAGACCCAGTACTTC. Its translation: CAWSEGQGAFETQYF.

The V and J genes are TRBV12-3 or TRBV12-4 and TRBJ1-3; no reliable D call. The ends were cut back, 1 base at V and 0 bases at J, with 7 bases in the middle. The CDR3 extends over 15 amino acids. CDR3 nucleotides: TGTGCCAGCAGTTTAGGCACGACCTCTGGAAACACCATATATTTT. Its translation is CASSLGTTSGNTIYF.

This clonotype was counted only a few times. The CDR3 DNA follows: TGCAGTGCCGGAGGCGGATATAGCAATCAGCCCCAGCATTTT. It encodes CSAGGGYSNQPQHF. This chain connects TRBV20-1 to TRBJ1-5; no definite D call. The CDR3 contains 14 residues. The germline CDR1 and CDR2 sequences are DFQATT and SNEGSKA (reference sequence). V lost 6 bases, J lost 0 bases, and 12 bases lay in between.

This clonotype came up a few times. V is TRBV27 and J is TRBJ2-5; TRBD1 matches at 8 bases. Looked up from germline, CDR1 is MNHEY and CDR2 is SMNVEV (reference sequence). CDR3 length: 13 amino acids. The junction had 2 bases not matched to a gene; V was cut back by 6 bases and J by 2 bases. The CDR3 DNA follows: TGTGCCAGCAGGGGGGACAGGCAAGAGACCCAGTACTTC. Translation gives CASRGDRQETQYF.

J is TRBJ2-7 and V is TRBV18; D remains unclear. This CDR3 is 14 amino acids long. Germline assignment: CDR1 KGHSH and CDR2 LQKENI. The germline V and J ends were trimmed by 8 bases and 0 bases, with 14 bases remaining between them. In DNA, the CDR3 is TGTGCCAGCCAGCTTGGGCGGAGCTCCTACGAGCAGTACTTC. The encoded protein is CASQLGRSSYEQYF.

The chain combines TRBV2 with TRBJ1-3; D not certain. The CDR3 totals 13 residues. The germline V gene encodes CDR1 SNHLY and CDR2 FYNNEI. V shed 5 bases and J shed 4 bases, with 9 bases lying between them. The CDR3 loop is CASSQESGNTIYF. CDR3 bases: TGTGCCAGCAGTCAGGAGAGCGGAAACACCATATATTTT.

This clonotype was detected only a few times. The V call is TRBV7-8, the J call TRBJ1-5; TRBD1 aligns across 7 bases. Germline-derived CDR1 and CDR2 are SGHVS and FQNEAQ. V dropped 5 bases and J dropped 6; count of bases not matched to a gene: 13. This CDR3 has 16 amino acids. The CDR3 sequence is CASSERGGAGSQPQHF. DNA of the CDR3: TGTGCCAGCAGCGAGAGAGGGGGCGCGGGAAGTCAGCCCCAGCATTTT.

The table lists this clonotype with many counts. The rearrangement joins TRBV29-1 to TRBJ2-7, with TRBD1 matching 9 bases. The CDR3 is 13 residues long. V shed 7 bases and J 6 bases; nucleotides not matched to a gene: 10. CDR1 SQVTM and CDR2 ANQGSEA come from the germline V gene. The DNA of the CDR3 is TGCAGCGGCCTGGGGACAGGGTTTGCCGAGCAGTACTTC. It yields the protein CSGLGTGFAEQYF.

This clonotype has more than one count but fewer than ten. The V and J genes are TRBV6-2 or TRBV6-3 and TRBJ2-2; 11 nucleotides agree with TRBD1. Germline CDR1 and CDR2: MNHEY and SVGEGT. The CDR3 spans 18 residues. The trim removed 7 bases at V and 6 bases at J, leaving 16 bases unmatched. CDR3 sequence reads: CASNPRDRGDGSSGELFF. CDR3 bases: TGTGCCAGCAACCCTCGGGACAGGGGGGACGGCAGCTCCGGGGAGCTGTTTTTT.

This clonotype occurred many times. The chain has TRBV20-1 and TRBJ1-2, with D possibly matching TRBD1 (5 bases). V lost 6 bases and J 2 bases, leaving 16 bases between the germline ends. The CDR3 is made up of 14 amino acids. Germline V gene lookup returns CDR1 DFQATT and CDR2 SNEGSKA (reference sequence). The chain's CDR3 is CSAAGRGSNYGYTF. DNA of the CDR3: TGCAGTGCCGCCGGCCGGGGCAGCAACTATGGCTACACCTTC.

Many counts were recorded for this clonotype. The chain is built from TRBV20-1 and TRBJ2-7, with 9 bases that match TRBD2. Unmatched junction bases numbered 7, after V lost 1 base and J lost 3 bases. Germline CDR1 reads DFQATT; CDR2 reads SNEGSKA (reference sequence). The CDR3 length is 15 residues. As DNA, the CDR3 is TGCAGTGCTAGAGTGTGGCTAGCGGGAAACTACGAGCAGTACTTC. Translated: CSARVWLAGNYEQYF.

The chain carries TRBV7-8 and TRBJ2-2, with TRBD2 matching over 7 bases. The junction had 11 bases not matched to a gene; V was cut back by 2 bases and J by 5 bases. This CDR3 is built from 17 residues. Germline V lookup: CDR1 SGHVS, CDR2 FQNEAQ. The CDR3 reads CASSLRGRATGTGELFF. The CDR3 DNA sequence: TGTGCCAGCAGCTTACGGGGGAGGGCCACGGGGACCGGGGAGCTGTTTTTT.

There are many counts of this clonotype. In DNA form, the CDR3 reads TGTGCCAGCAGCCCACAGGGCATATTCGCAGATACGCAGTATTTT. It yields the protein CASSPQGIFADTQYF. The V and J genes are TRBV4-2 and TRBJ2-3; D perhaps matches TRBD1 (6 bases). CDR1 LGHNA and CDR2 YNFKEQ come from the germline V gene. This CDR3 comprises 15 residues. V was trimmed by 4 bases and J by 4 bases, leaving 15 bases between them.

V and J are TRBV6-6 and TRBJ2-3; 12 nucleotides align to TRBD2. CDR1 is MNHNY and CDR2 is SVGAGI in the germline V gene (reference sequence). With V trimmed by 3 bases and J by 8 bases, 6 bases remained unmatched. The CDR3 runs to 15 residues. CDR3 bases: TGTGCCAGCAGTTATCCGACTAGCGGGGGCGGTACGCAGTATTTT. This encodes CASSYPTSGGGTQYF.

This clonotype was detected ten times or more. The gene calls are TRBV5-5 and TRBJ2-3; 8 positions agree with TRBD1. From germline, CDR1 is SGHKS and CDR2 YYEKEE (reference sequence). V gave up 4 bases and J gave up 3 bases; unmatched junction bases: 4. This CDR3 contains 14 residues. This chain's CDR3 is CASSSRTGTDTQYF. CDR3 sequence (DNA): TGTGCCAGCAGCAGCAGGACAGGGACAGATACGCAGTATTTT.

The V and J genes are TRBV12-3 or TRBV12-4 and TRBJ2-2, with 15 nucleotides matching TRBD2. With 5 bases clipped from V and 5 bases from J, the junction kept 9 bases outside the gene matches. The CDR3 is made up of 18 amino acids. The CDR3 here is CASSRGLAGGPVTGELFF. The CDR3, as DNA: TGTGCCAGCAGTCGAGGACTAGCGGGAGGGCCAGTAACCGGGGAGCTGTTTTTT.

CDR3 coding DNA: TGTGCCACCAGTGCGGCGTCCGGTCCCTTCTACGAGCAGTACTTC. It translates to CATSAASGPFYEQYF. This sequence joins TRBV24-1 and TRBJ2-7; D gene unclear. From germline, CDR1 is KGHDR and CDR2 SFDVKD. The CDR3 covers 15 residues. V lost 5 bases and J 3 bases, leaving 16 bases between the germline ends.

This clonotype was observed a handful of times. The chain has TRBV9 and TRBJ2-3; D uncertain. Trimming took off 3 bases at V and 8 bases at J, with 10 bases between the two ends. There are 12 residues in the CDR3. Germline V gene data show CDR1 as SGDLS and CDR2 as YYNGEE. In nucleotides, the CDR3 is TGTGCCAGCAGCGCCTCGGTCGGTACGCAGTATTTT. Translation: CASSASVGTQYF.